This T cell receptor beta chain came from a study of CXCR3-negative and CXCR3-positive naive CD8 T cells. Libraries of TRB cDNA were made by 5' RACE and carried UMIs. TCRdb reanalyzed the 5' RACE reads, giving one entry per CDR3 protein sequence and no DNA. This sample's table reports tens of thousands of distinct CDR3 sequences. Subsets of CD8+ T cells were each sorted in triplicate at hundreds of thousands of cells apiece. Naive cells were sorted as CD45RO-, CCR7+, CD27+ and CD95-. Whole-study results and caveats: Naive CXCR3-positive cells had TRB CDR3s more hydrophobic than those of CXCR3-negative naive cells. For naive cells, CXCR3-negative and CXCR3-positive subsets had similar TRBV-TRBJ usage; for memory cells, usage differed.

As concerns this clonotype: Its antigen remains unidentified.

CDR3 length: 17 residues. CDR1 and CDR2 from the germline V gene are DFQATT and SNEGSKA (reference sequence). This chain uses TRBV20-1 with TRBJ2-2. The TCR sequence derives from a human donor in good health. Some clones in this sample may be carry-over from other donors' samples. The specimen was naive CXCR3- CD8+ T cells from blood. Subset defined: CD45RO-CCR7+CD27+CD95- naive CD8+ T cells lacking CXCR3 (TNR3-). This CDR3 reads CSARGVSDAGNTGELFF.